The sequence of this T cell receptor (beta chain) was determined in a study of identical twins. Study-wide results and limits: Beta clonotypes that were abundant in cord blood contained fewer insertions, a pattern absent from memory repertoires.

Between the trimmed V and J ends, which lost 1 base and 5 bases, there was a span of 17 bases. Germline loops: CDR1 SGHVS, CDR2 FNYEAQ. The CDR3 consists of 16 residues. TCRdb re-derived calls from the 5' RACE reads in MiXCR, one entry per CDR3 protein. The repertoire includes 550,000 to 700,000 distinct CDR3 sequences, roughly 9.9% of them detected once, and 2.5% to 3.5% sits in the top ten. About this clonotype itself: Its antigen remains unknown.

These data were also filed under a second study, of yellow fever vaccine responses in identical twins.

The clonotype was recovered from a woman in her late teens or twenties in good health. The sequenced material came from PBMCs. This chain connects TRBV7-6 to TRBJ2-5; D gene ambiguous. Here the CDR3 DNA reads TGTGCCAGCAGCTTAGTTCCGCTTATCACGACCGAGACCCAGTACTTC. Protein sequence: CASSLVPLITTETQYF. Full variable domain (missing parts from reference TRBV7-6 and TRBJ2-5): GAGVSQSPRYKVTKRGQDVALRCDPISGHVSLYWYRQALGQGPEFLTYFNYEAQQDKSGLPNDRFSAERPEGSISTLTIQRTEQRDSAMYRCASSLVPLITTETQYFGPGTRLLVL.